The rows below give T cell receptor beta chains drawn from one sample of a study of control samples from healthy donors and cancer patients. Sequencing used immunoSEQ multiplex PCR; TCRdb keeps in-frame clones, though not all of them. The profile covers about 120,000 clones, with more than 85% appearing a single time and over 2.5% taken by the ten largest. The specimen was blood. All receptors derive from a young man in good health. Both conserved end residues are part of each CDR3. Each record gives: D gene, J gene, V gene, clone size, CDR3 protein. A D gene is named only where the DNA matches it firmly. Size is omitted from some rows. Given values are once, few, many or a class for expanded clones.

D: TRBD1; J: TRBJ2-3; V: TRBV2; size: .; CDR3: CASSEETRHRDRGKDTQYF
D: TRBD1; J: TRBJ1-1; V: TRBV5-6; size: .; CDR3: CASSLAGTVYEAFF
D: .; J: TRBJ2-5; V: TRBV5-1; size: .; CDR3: CASSLGQNQYF
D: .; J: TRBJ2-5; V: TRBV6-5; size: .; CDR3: CASSLTVYQETQYF
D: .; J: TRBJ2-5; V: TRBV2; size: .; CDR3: CASTGPRAQYF
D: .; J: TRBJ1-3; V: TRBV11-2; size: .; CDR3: CASSLDYGNTIYF
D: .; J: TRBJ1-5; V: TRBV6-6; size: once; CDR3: CASSYRPGLTQPQHF
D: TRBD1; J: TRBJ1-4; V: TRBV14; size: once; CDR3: CASSRTGATNEKLFF
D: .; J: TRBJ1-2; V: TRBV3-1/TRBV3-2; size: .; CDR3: CASSHSIAGGYTF
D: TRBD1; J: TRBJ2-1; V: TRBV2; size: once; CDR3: CASSEAGTGDNEQFF
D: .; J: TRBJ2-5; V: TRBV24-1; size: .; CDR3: CATSDLLRGAGETQYF
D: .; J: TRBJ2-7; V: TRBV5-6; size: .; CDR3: CASSFSPGSYEQYF
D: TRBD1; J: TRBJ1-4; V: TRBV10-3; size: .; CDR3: CAISRTGGDEKLFF
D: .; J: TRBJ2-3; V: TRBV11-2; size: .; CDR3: CASNPWGSGMDTQYF
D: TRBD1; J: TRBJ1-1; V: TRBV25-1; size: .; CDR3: CASSVQGGYGEAFF
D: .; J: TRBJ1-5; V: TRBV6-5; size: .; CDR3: CASSYGYNQPQHF
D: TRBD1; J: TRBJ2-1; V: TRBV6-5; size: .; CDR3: CASINSGQGYNEQFF
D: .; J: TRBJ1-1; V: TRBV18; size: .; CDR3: CASSHDTSYTEAFF
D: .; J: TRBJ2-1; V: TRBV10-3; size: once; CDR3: CAISEVRDEYSVDEQFF
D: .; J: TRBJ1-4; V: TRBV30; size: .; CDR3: CAAGRDEKLFF
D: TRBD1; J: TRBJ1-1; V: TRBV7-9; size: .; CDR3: CASSSGQGRAEAFF
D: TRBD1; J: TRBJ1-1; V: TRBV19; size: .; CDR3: CASSIVFRGGENTEAFF
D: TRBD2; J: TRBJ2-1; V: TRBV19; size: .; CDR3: CASSIGGEGLSYNEQFF
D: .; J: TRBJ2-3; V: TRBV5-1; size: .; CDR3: CASSLSASTDTQYF
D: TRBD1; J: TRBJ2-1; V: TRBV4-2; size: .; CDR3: CASSQDYGTGGWYEQFF
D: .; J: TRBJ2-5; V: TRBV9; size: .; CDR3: CASSVNRDWKGGETQYF
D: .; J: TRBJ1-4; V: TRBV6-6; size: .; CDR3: CASSYQGNEKLFF
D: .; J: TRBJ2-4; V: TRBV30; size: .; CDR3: CACQPGSIAKNIQYF
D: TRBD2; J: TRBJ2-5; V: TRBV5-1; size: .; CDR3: CASSSLGTSGGETQYF
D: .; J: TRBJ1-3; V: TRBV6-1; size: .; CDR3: CASSERGQRGNTIYF
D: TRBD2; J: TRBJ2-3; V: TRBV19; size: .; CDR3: CASSKGTSGASTDTQYF
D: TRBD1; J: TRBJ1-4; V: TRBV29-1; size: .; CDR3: CSARQGSNEKLFF
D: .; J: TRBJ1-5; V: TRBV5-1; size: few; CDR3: CASRRGTNQPQHF
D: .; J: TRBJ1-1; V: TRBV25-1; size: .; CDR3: CASSEWEGRAFF
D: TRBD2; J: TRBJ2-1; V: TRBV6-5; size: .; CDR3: CASSYWRGGPTNEQFF
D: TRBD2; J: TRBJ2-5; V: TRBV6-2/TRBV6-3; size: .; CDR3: CASSFKAGGIQETQYF
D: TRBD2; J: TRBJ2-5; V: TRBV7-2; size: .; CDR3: CASSKTSGGAHETQYF
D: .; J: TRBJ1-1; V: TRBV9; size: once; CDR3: CASSVVQGGTEAFF
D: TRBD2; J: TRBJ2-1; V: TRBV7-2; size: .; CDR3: CASSRSSGGVDEQFF
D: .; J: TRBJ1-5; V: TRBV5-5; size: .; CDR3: CASSGTVSQPQHF
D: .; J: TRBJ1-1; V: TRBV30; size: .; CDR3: CAWNVNTEAFF
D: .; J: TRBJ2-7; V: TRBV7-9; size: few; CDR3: CASSSRDNSYEQYF
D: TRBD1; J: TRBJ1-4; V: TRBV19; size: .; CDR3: CASSPRDRGYEKLFF
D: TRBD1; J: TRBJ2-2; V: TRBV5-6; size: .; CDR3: CASSDTYRGTGELFF
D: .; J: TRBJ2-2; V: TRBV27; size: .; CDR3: CASSLDREGTGELFF